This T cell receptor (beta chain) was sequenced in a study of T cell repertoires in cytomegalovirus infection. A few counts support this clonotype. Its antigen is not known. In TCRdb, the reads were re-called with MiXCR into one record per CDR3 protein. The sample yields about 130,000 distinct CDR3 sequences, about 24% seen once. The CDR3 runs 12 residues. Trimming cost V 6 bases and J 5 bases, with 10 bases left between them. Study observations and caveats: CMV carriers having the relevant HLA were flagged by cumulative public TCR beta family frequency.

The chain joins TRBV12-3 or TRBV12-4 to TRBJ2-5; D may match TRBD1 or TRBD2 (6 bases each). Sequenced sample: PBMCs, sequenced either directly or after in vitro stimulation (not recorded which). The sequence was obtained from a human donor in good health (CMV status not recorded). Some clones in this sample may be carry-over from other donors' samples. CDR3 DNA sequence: TGTGCCAGCAGGGGGGGCCGGGAGACCCAGTACTTC. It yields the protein CASRGGRETQYF.